The 24 T cell receptor beta chains given below trace back to one sample, sequenced in a study of CD8+CD57+ T cells in acquired aplastic anemia. The template used for profiling TCR beta VDJ and CDR3 was genomic DNA. Via MiXCR, TCRdb re-called the reads, giving one row per CDR3 protein. Of under 350,000 distinct CDR3 sequences listed, around three fifths were seen once; the top ten hold 1.3%. An expansion of CD8+CD57+ cells by flow cytometry had been shown in patients chosen for sequencing. Sequenced material: sorted CD4+, CD8+, or CD8+CD57+ T cells (not recorded which) from PBMCs. The receptors were gathered from a human donor with aplastic anemia.

CDR3 sequence (DNA): TGCAGTGCTAGCGAAGGGAGCGGTCAGCCCCAGCATTTT. Amino acid sequence: CSASEGSGQPQHF. J is TRBJ1-5 and V is TRBV20-1; D remains unclear. This CDR3 has 13 residues. Germline CDR1 DFQATT, CDR2 SNEGSKA (reference sequence). Trimming shortened V by 3 bases and J by 6 bases, and 12 bases separated the two germline ends.

Concerning this clonotype: The missing conserved phenylalanine or tryptophan at the end of this CDR3 makes a read error likely. The chain recombines TRBV3-1 with TRBJ2-1, with no clear D. V dropped 1 base and J dropped 13 bases, with 8 bases sitting between them. The CDR3 extends over 11 amino acids. Per germline, CDR1 LGHDT and CDR2 YNNKEL (reference sequence). The CDR3 here is CASSQVRFQFL. The CDR3 DNA reads TGTGCCAGCAGCCAAGTTAGGTTTCAGTTCCTC.

As regards this clonotype: Sequence at one end of the junction differs from germline and may be a read error. This rearrangement joins TRBV5-1 to TRBJ2-4, with TRBD1 as a possible D gene (6 bases). CDR3 size: 14 residues. Germline CDR1 and CDR2: SGHRS and YFSETQ. The CDR3 region is CASSPIRDKNTQYF. DNA for the CDR3: TGTGCCAGCAGCCCGATCCGGGACAAAAACACTCAGTACTTC.

This clonotype was seen many times. CDR3 sequence (DNA): TGTGCCAGCAGTCCCACCTTGGGGAGAACCTACGAGCAGTACTTC. Translation gives CASSPTLGRTYEQYF. The chain uses TRBV12-3 or TRBV12-4 and TRBJ2-7; TRBD2 might be the D (5 bases). CDR3 length equals 15 residues. Trimming pared 5 bases from V and 2 bases from J, leaving 16 bases between.

This clonotype was found once. The chain couples TRBV7-8 to TRBJ2-5; 10 nucleotides agree with TRBD1. In germline, CDR1 is SGHVS, CDR2 FQNEAQ. This CDR3 contains 16 residues. Unmatched junction bases numbered 7, after V lost 1 base and J lost 5 bases. The CDR3 region is CASSLVGTGVVETQYF. Written as DNA, the CDR3 is TGTGCCAGCAGCTTAGTAGGGACAGGGGTTGTGGAGACCCAGTACTTC.

The chain employs TRBV19 and TRBJ1-5, with D perhaps TRBD1 (6 bases). The CDR3 length is 15 residues. Germline CDR1 is LNHDA and CDR2 is SQIVND (reference sequence). Trimming left V 0 bases short and J 7 bases short, with 13 bases between. CDR3 bases: TGTGCCAGTAGTATAGAGATTGGACAGTTGCAGCCCCAGCATTTT. Translating it yields CASSIEIGQLQPQHF. Supplemented by reference TRBV19 and TRBJ1-5, the full variable domain reads DGGITQSPKYLFRKEGQNVTLSCEQNLNHDAMYWYRQDPGQGLRLIYYSQIVNDFQKGDIAEGYSVSREKKESFPLTVTSAQKNPTAFYLCASSIEIGQLQPQHFGDGTRLSIL.

This clonotype occurred many times. The chain carries TRBV29-1 and TRBJ1-1; a possible D gene is TRBD1 (5 bases). CDR3 length: 14 amino acids. From germline, CDR1 is SQVTM and CDR2 ANQGSEA. Deletions cut 4 bases from V and 1 base from J, with 13 bases between. CDR3 nucleotide sequence: TGCAGCGTTGCCCGGGACCAGTGGAACACTGAAGCTTTCTTT. This codes for CSVARDQWNTEAFF.

Many counts were recorded for this clonotype. This chain links TRBV7-3 with TRBJ1-4; 11 bases are a match to TRBD1. J gave up 9 bases and V 5 bases, and 8 bases lay outside the gene matches. The CDR3 sequence is 15 residues long. CDR1 is SGHTA, CDR2 FQGTGA, per germline. CDR3 loop: CASSVKDRGPKKLFF. The CDR3 coding sequence is TGTGCCAGCAGCGTAAAGGACAGGGGGCCGAAAAAACTGTTTTTT.

The CDR3 DNA is TGCGCCAGCAGCCAAGATAGGACTAGCGGGGGGGCTTGGACAGATACGCAGTATTTT. Its protein product is CASSQDRTSGGAWTDTQYF. The V and J genes are TRBV4-1 and TRBJ2-3; 15 bases map to TRBD2. CDR3 size: 19 residues. Looked up from germline, CDR1 is MGHRA and CDR2 is YSYEKL. The trim removed 0 bases at V and 3 bases at J, leaving 7 bases unmatched.

Many counts were recorded for this clonotype. The chain carries TRBV6-1 and TRBJ2-5; 8 nucleotides match TRBD2. The V gene end was trimmed by 6 bases and the J gene end by 5 bases; junction bases not matched to a gene: 14. The CDR3 runs to 16 residues. The germline gives CDR1 MNHNS, CDR2 SASEGT. In DNA form, the CDR3 reads TGTGCCAGCAGGTTTGCGGGAGGATCCTCGAGGGAGACCCAGTACTTC. Translated: CASRFAGGSSRETQYF.

V gene TRBV25-1 combines with J gene TRBJ2-1, with D perhaps matching TRBD2 (6 bases). Per germline, CDR1 MGHDK and CDR2 SYGVNS. V was pared by 4 bases and J by 7 bases, with 14 bases between. The CDR3 totals 14 residues. The DNA of the CDR3 is TGTGCCAGCAGTGGGACTACCGGAGGGAATGAGCAGTTCTTC. As protein: CASSGTTGGNEQFF.

In regard to this clonotype: One end of the junction does not line up with germline, which may come from a read error. This sequence joins TRBV15 and TRBJ2-5; TRBD2 agrees at 7 bases. This CDR3 region has 16 residues. Germline CDR1 and CDR2: LNHNV and YYDKDF (reference sequence). The CDR3 nucleotides read TGTGCCACCAGCAGAGATTACGGGGGGATCCAAGGGACCCAGTACTTC. Translating gives CATSRDYGGIQGTQYF.

The rearrangement uses TRBV11-2 and TRBJ2-7; TRBD2 is a possible D gene (6 bases). The germline V gene encodes CDR1 SGHAT and CDR2 FQNNGV. Trimming left V 8 bases short and J 5 bases short, with 16 bases between. The CDR3 is 13 residues long. The CDR3 reads CASGREARDEQYF. The CDR3 DNA reads as TGTGCCAGCGGAAGGGAGGCCCGCGACGAGCAGTACTTC.

A note on this clonotype: Without the conserved terminal phenylalanine or tryptophan, this CDR3 likely stems from a read error. The DNA is omitted, as the CDR3 cannot be located on it reliably, and the CDR3 follows TCRdb's listing. This rearrangement joins TRBV20-1 to TRBJ2-5; TRBD2 reflects the table's D call only, with no check against the DNA. The CDR3 extends over 9 residues, inclusive of both ends. Per the germline V gene, CDR1 is DFQATT and CDR2 is SNEGSKA (reference sequence). The CDR3 is CSARGGLAG.

Points on this clonotype: The junction and the germline gene differ at one end; a read error may be behind it. The chain has TRBV12-3 or TRBV12-4 and TRBJ1-1; 10 bases are a match to TRBD1. The CDR3 contains 15 residues. CDR3 region: CASSRGTGVNTEAFF. In nucleotides, the CDR3 is TGTGCCAGCAGTAGAGGGACAGGGGTCAACACTGAAGCCTTCTTT.

The table lists this clonotype with a few counts. V is TRBV25-1 and J is TRBJ2-5; 9 positions agree with TRBD1. Germline-derived CDR1 and CDR2 are MGHDK and SYGVNS. CDR3 length: 15 amino acids. Trimming at V came to 6 bases and at J to 6 bases, leaving 11 bases not matched to a gene. The CDR3 DNA reads as TGTGCCAGCAGCGAAGGACAGGGGAGGGCAAAGACCCAGTACTTC. Amino acids: CASSEGQGRAKTQYF.

The table lists this clonotype with many counts. Written as DNA, the CDR3 is TGCGCCAGCAGCTTGGAAGGGAAATCGGGGAATTCACCCCTCCACTTT. Translating gives CASSLEGKSGNSPLHF. This chain joins TRBV5-1 and TRBJ1-6; D gene unclear. V gave up 0 bases and J gave up 7 bases, with 14 bases separating them. CDR3 size: 16 residues. Germline V gives CDR1 SGHRS, CDR2 YFSETQ.

The rearrangement joins TRBV10-3 to TRBJ1-6; D unresolved. V was shortened by 3 bases and J by 1 base, with 4 bases between the two germline ends. From germline, CDR1 is ENHRY and CDR2 SYGVKD. CDR3 length equals 14 residues. In DNA, the CDR3 is TGTGCCATCAGTGATGTTTCCTATAATTCACCCCTCCACTTT. Its translation is CAISDVSYNSPLHF.

This clonotype showed up just a few times. The rearrangement joins TRBV7-9 to TRBJ2-2, with D possibly being TRBD1 (7 bases). The germline V gene has CDR1 SEHNR and CDR2 FQNEAQ (reference sequence). The CDR3 is 14 residues long. The V end lost 8 bases, the J end lost 0 bases, and 10 bases lay between the germline ends. The CDR3 region has the DNA TGTGCCAGCCGGGGGACAGCGAACACCGGGGAGCTGTTTTTT. Translation: CASRGTANTGELFF.

The chain couples TRBV7-8 to TRBJ2-6; 12 bases are shared with TRBD2. V shed 5 bases, J shed 0 bases, and the junction held 2 bases outside the gene matches. The CDR3 runs to 17 residues. Germline values: CDR1 SGHVS, CDR2 FQNEAQ. The CDR3 DNA reads TGTGCCAGCAGCCAGACTAGCGGGGGCTCTGGGGCCAACGTCCTGACTTTC. Translating gives CASSQTSGGSGANVLTF.

The V and J genes are TRBV27 and TRBJ1-2; D is unresolved. V was clipped by 2 bases and J by 6 bases, with 7 bases between them. The CDR3 is made up of 12 amino acids. Germline lookup yields CDR1 MNHEY and CDR2 SMNVEV (reference sequence). In DNA form, the CDR3 reads TGTGCCAGCAGTTTAGGAGGGCATGGCTACACCTTC. Amino acid sequence: CASSLGGHGYTF.

This clonotype appeared a single time. This chain connects TRBV5-4 to TRBJ1-1; D not certain. CDR3 size: 15 residues. Germline-derived CDR1 and CDR2 are SGHNT and YYREEE (reference sequence). Trimming pared 5 bases from V and 1 base from J, leaving 15 bases between. The CDR3 DNA is TGTGCCAGCAGAGGCCGGTTAGCATCGAACACTGAAGCTTTCTTT. It encodes CASRGRLASNTEAFF.

The J gene is TRBJ2-7, the V gene TRBV2; D call uncertain. V shed 6 bases and J shed 2 bases, with 11 bases lying between them. The CDR3 extends over 13 amino acids. From germline, CDR1 is SNHLY and CDR2 FYNNEI. DNA for the CDR3: TGTGCCAGCAGGTACTCAGCCCCCTACGAGCAGTACTTC. Its translation: CASRYSAPYEQYF.

This clonotype was seen a single time. The chain recombines TRBV10-3 with TRBJ2-1; 7 nucleotides agree with TRBD2. Germline values: CDR1 ENHRY, CDR2 SYGVKD. J gave up 5 bases and V 4 bases, and 2 bases lay outside the gene matches. The CDR3 covers 13 residues. The CDR3 here is CAISGLADNEQFF. The CDR3 DNA reads TGTGCCATCAGTGGACTAGCCGACAATGAGCAGTTCTTC.